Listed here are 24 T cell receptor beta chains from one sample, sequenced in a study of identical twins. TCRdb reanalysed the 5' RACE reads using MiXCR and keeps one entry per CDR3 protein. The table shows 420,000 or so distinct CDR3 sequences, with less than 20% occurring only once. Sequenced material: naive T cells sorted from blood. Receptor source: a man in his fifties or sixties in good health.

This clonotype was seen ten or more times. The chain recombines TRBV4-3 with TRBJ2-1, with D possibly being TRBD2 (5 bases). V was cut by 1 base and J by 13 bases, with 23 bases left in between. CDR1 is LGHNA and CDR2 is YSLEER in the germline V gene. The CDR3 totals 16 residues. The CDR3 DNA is TGCGCCAGCAGCCAAGGTCCACTAGTAGAGGTCCGTCGACAGTTCTTC. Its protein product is CASSQGPLVEVRRQFF.

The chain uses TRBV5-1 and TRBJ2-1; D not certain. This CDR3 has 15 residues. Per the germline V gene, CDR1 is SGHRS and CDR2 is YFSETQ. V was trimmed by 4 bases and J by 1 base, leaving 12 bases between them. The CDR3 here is CASSPSVGSYNEQFF. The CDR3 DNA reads TGCGCCAGCAGCCCGTCGGTTGGTTCCTACAATGAGCAGTTCTTC.

CDR3 in DNA: TGTGCCAGCAGTATAATTAAGGGACAGGGGAGGACGACCGGGGAGCTGTTTTTT. Amino acid sequence: CASSIIKGQGRTTGELFF. The chain uses TRBV12-3 or TRBV12-4 and TRBJ2-2; 10 positions match TRBD1. V lost 5 bases and J lost 5; bases outside the gene matches: 14. The CDR3 loop spans 18 amino acids.

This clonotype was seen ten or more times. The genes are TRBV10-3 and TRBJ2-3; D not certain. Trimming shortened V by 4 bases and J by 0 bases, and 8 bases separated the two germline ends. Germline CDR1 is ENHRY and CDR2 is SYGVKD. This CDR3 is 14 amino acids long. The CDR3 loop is CAISGVGSTDTQYF. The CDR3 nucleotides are TGTGCCATCAGTGGTGTGGGGAGCACAGATACGCAGTATTTT.

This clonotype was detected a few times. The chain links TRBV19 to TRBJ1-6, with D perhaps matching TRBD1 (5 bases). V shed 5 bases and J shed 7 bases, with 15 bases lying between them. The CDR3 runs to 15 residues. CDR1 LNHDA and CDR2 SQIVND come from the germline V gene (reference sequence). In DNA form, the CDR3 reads TGTGCCAGTAGTCAGCGGTCAGGGTTGAATTCACCCCTCCACTTT. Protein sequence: CASSQRSGLNSPLHF. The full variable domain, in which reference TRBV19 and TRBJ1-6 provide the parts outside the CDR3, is DGGITQSPKYLFRKEGQNVTLSCEQNLNHDAMYWYRQDPGQGLRLIYYSQIVNDFQKGDIAEGYSVSREKKESFPLTVTSAQKNPTAFYLCASSQRSGLNSPLHFGNGTRLTVT.

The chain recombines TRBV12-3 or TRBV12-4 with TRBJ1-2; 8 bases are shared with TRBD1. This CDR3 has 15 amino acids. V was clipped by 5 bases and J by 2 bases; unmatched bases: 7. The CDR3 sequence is CASSVPGQENYGYTF. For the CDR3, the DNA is TGTGCCAGCAGTGTCCCGGGACAGGAGAACTATGGCTACACCTTC.

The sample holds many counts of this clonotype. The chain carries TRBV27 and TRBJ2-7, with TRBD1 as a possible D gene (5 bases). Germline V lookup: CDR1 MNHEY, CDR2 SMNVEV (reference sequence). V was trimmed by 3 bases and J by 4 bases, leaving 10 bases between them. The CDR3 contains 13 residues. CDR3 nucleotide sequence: TGTGCCAGCAGTTTGACGACAGATTACGAGCAGTACTTC. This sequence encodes CASSLTTDYEQYF.

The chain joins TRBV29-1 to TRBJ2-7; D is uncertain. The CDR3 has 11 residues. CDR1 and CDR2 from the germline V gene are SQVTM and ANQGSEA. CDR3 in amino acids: CNHFRCQVQYF. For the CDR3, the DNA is TGCAACCACTTCCGCTGTCAAGTCCAGTACTTC.

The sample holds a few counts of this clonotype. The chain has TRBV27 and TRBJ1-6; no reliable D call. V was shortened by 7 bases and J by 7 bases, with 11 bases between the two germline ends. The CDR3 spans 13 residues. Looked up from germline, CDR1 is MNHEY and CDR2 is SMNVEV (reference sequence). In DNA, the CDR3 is TGTGCCAGCAAACCAGAGTGGAATTCACCCCTCCACTTT. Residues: CASKPEWNSPLHF.

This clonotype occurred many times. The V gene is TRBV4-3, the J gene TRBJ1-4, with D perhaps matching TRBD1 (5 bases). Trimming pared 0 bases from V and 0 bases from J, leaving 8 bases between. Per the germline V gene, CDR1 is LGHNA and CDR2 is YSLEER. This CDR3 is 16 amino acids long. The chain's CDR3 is CASSQETGATNEKLFF. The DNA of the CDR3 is TGCGCCAGCAGCCAAGAAACAGGAGCAACTAATGAAAAACTGTTTTTT.

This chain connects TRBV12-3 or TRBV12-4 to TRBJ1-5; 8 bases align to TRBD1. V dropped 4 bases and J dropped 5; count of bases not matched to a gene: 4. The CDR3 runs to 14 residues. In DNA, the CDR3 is TGTGCCAGCAGTTCCTACAGGGGGGATCAGCCCCAGCATTTT. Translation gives CASSSYRGDQPQHF.

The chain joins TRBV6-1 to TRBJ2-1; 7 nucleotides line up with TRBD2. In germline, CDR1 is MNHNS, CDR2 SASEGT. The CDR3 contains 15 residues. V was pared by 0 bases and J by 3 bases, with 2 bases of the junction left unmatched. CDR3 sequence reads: CASSEALADYNEQFF. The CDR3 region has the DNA TGTGCCAGCAGTGAAGCGCTAGCGGACTACAATGAGCAGTTCTTC.

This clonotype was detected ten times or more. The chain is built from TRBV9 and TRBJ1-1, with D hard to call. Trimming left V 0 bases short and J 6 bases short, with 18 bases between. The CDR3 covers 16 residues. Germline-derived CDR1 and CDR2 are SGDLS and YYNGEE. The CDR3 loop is CASSVAVTGIPSEAFF. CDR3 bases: TGTGCCAGCAGCGTAGCTGTGACGGGGATTCCATCTGAAGCTTTCTTT.

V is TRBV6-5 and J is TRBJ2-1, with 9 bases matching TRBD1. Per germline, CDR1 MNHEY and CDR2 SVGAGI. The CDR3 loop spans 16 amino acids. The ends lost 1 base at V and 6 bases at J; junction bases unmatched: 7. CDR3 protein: CASSYYGQGKGNEQFF. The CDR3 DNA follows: TGTGCCAGCAGTTACTATGGACAGGGGAAAGGCAATGAGCAGTTCTTC.

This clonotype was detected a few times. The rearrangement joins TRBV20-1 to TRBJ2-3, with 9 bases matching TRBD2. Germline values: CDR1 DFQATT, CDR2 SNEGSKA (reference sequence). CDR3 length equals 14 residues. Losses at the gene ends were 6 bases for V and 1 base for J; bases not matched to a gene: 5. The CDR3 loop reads CSARIAGGTDTQYF. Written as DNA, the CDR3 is TGCAGTGCCAGAATAGCGGGAGGCACAGATACGCAGTATTTT.

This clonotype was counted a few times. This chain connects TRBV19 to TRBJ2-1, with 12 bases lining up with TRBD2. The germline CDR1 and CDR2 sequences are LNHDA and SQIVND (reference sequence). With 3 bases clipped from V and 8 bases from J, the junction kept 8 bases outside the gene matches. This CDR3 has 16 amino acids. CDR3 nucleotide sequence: TGTGCCAGTAGTATCGATCTAGCGGGAGGGTCAGATGAGCAGTTCTTC. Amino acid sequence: CASSIDLAGGSDEQFF.

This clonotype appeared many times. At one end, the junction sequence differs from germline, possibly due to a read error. The CDR3 is CASSLEPGFRIF. CDR3 DNA: TGTGCCAGCAGCTTAGAGCCAGGGTTTCGGATTTTC. V usage is TRBV7-2 and J usage is TRBJ2-4; D might be TRBD1 (5 bases). The CDR3 runs to 12 residues. Germline V gene sequence: CDR1 SGHTA, CDR2 FQGNSA.

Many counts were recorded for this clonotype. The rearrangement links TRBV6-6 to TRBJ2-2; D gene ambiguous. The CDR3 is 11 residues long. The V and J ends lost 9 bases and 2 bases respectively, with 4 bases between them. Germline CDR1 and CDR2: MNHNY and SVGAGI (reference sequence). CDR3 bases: TGTGCCAGTAAAAACACCGGGGAGCTGTTTTTT. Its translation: CASKNTGELFF.

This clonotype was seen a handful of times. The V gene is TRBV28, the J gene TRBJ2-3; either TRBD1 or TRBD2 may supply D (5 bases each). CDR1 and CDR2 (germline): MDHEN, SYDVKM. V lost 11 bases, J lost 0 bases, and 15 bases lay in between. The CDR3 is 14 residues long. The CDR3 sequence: CACSRDRSTDTQYF. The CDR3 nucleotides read TGTGCCTGTTCCAGGGACCGAAGCACAGATACGCAGTATTTT.

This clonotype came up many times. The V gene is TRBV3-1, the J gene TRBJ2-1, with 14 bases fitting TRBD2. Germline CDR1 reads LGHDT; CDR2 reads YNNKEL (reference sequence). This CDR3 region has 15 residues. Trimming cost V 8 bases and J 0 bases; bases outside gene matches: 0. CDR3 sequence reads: CASGLAGGSYNEQFF. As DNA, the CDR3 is TGTGCCAGCGGACTAGCGGGGGGCTCCTACAATGAGCAGTTCTTC.

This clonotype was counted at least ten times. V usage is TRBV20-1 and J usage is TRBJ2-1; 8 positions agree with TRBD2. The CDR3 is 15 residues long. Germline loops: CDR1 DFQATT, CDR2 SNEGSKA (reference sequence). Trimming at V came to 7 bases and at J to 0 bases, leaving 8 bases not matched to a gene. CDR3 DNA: TGCAGTGAAAGCGGGAGCCTTAGCTCCTACAATGAGCAGTTCTTC. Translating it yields CSESGSLSSYNEQFF.

The CDR3 DNA reads as TGTGCCAGCAGCAAACAGGGGCCCACCGAAAAACTGTTTTTT. Encoded protein: CASSKQGPTEKLFF. The chain is built from TRBV6-2 or TRBV6-3 and TRBJ1-4, with TRBD1 identical over 7 bases. The CDR3 sequence is 14 residues long. Per germline, CDR1 MNHEY and CDR2 SVGEGT. J lost 8 bases, V lost 6 bases, and 9 bases had no gene match.

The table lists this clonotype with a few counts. CDR3 in amino acids: CSAPAGGWASEAFF. The CDR3, as DNA: TGCAGTGCCCCCGCAGGGGGCTGGGCGTCTGAAGCTTTCTTT. The chain uses TRBV20-1 and TRBJ1-1, with 8 bases lining up with TRBD1. This CDR3 has 14 amino acids. V lost 6 bases to trimming and J lost 6 bases; unmatched junction nucleotides: 12. In germline, CDR1 is DFQATT, CDR2 SNEGSKA (reference sequence).

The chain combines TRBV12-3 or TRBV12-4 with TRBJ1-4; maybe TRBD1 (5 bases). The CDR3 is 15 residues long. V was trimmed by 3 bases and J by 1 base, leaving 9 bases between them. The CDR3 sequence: CASSFFQGTNEKLFF. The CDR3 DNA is TGTGCCAGCAGTTTCTTCCAGGGAACTAATGAAAAACTGTTTTTT.